This T cell receptor (beta chain) stems from a study of a mutant IDH1 vaccine in newly diagnosed glioma. As regards this clone: What it binds is not known.

The germline V gene has CDR1 SGHKS and CDR2 YYEKEE (reference sequence). The CDR3 extends over 16 amino acids. V was pared by 2 bases and J by 2 bases, with 9 bases of the junction left unmatched. Assay: immunoSEQ multiplex PCR; the TCRdb copy retains only in-frame clones and omits some. The sample lists about 44,000 clones, around 90% occurring once. Time point in this sample: week 23, last vaccination. Mutant IDH1 20-mer peptide, at 300 ug, made up each vaccine dose, with topical imiquimod. The receptor was derived from a man aged 50 to 59 with glioma. V usage is TRBV5-5 and J usage is TRBJ1-2; 7 nucleotides match TRBD1. Specimen: PBMCs, collected from a glioma patient whose treatment included an IDH1 peptide vaccine. The CDR3 region has the DNA TGTGCCAGCAGCTTATCCATGGGACAGTGGAACTATGGCTACACCTTC. This translates into CASSLSMGQWNYGYTF.